These 15 T cell receptor beta chains were sequenced from one sample in a study of blood T cell repertoires in COVID-19. Using immunoSEQ multiplex PCR, the repertoire was profiled, and TCRdb retains in-frame clones only, with some absent. The sample includes around 250,000 clones, approximately 86% of them seen just once. Input material: PBMCs or T cells enriched from blood (not recorded which). These receptors were collected from a woman between 45 and 60 years old who had recovered from COVID-19.

This clone has only one observation. This chain joins TRBV2 and TRBJ1-2; D is undetermined. Germline loops: CDR1 SNHLY, CDR2 FYNNEI. V was shortened by 5 bases and J by 5 bases, with 6 bases between the two germline ends. This CDR3 has 11 amino acids. The DNA of the CDR3 is TGTGCCAGCAGTATACAGTATGGCTACACCTTC. It is translated as CASSIQYGYTF. Drawing the rest from reference TRBV2 and TRBJ1-2, the complete variable domain is EPEVTQTPSHQVTQMGQEVILRCVPISNHLYFYWYRQILGQKVEFLVSFYNNEISEKSEIFDDQFSVERPDGSNFTLKIRSTKLEDSAMYFCASSIQYGYTFGSGTRLTVV.

V is TRBV18 and J is TRBJ2-3; 7 bases are a match to TRBD2. The length of the CDR3 is 14 residues. Germline-derived CDR1 and CDR2 are KGHSH and LQKENI. With 3 bases clipped from V and 4 bases from J, the junction kept 4 bases outside the gene matches. The CDR3 is CASSPWEGADTQYF. CDR3 bases: TGTGCCAGCTCACCGTGGGAGGGTGCAGATACGCAGTATTTT.

This clone came up a few times. The rearrangement links TRBV13 to TRBJ1-1; the D gene is possibly TRBD1 (6 bases). Trimming pared 5 bases from V and 1 base from J, leaving 14 bases between. This CDR3 contains 15 residues. Germline CDR1 PRHDT, CDR2 FYEKMQ (reference sequence). The CDR3 here is CASSANREENTEAFF. CDR3 DNA sequence: TGTGCCAGCAGCGCCAACAGGGAAGAGAACACTGAAGCTTTCTTT.

The V call is TRBV27, the J call TRBJ2-2; 12 positions match TRBD2. Germline CDR1 is MNHEY and CDR2 is SMNVEV (reference sequence). After removal of 6 bases from V and 5 bases from J, the junction contained 7 bases not matched to a gene. There are 16 residues in the CDR3. The CDR3 region has the DNA TGTGCCAGCAGCCTGACTAGCGGGAGCTTTACCGGGGAGCTGTTTTTT. Translating it yields CASSLTSGSFTGELFF.

The V gene is TRBV5-1, the J gene TRBJ2-5; 12 bases match TRBD2. The CDR3 loop spans 15 amino acids. The ends lost 0 bases at V and 4 bases at J; junction bases unmatched: 1. Germline V gives CDR1 SGHRS, CDR2 YFSETQ. CDR3 DNA: TGCGCCAGCAGCTTGGTGACTAGCGGGAGAGAGACCCAGTACTTC. This translates into CASSLVTSGRETQYF.

The table lists this clone with a count of one. The chain combines TRBV9 with TRBJ2-1; tentative D call: TRBD1 (5 bases). CDR1 is SGDLS and CDR2 is YYNGEE in the germline V gene. The CDR3 totals 15 residues. Trimming took 2 bases from V and 3 from J, leaving 12 bases between them. DNA for the CDR3: TGTGCCAGCAGCGTCGTTGGGGCAGACTACAATGAGCAGTTCTTC. Protein sequence: CASSVVGADYNEQFF. The whole variable domain, filled in from reference TRBV9 and TRBJ2-1, reads DSGVTQTPKHLITATGQRVTLRCSPRSGDLSVYWYQQSLDQGLQFLIQYYNGEERAKGNILERFSAQQFPDLHSELNLSSLELGDSALYFCASSVVGADYNEQFFGPGTRLTVL.

The chain employs TRBV19 and TRBJ2-3; 7 nucleotides align to TRBD1. The CDR3 consists of 17 residues. V lost 0 bases, J lost 2 bases, and 8 bases stayed unmatched. CDR1 LNHDA and CDR2 SQIVND come from the germline V gene (reference sequence). CDR3 residues: CASSIDPNRGYTDTQYF. The CDR3 DNA sequence: TGTGCCAGTAGTATAGACCCAAACAGGGGTTACACAGATACGCAGTATTTT.

The chain combines TRBV13 with TRBJ1-1; D gene ambiguous. Germline V lookup: CDR1 PRHDT, CDR2 FYEKMQ (reference sequence). V gave up 5 bases and J gave up 7 bases, with 14 bases separating them. There are 13 residues in the CDR3. DNA of the CDR3: TGTGCCAGCAGCCGAGACTTGAGCGGTGAAGCTTTCTTT. Translation gives CASSRDLSGEAFF.

The chain is built from TRBV18 and TRBJ1-5; unclear D gene. Trimming shortened V by 6 bases and J by 4 bases, and 10 bases separated the two germline ends. The CDR3 runs 13 residues. Germline CDR1 KGHSH, CDR2 LQKENI. In DNA form, the CDR3 reads TGTGCCAGCTCCCAGAGCGCGAATCAGCCCCAGCATTTT. Amino acids: CASSQSANQPQHF.

The chain couples TRBV5-4 to TRBJ1-5; D may be TRBD1 (6 bases). The CDR3 covers 15 residues. Germline V gives CDR1 SGHNT, CDR2 YYREEE (reference sequence). The V end was cut by 4 bases, the J end by 0 bases, with 11 bases between. CDR3 coding DNA: TGTGCCAGCAGCGTGGACAGACCTAGCAATCAGCCCCAGCATTTT. Translation gives CASSVDRPSNQPQHF.

The chain employs TRBV4-2 and TRBJ2-7, with 13 bases lining up with TRBD2. The germline V gene has CDR1 LGHNA and CDR2 YNFKEQ. This CDR3 spans 15 amino acids. V gave up 2 bases and J gave up 4 bases; unmatched junction bases: 2. This CDR3 reads CASSQRTSGSYEQYF. The CDR3 DNA sequence: TGTGCCAGCAGCCAACGGACTAGCGGGAGTTACGAGCAGTACTTC.

This clone was observed once. The chain links TRBV4-3 to TRBJ1-5; D is unclear. This CDR3 has 14 amino acids. Germline V lookup: CDR1 LGHNA, CDR2 YSLEER. V was clipped by 0 bases and J by 5 bases, with 8 bases between them. The CDR3 loop reads CASSQDPRDQPQHF. In nucleotides, the CDR3 is TGCGCCAGCAGCCAAGATCCCCGGGATCAGCCCCAGCATTTT.

The rearrangement joins TRBV7-3 to TRBJ2-1; TRBD2 agrees at 9 bases. The CDR3 is made up of 14 amino acids. Germline assignment: CDR1 SGHTA and CDR2 FQGTGA. The trim removed 0 bases at V and 7 bases at J, leaving 1 base unmatched. Here the CDR3 DNA reads TGTGCCAGCAGCTTAACTAGCGGGAGTAATGAGCAGTTCTTC. Protein sequence: CASSLTSGSNEQFF.

The gene calls are TRBV11-3 and TRBJ2-3; D possibly corresponds to TRBD2 (6 bases). In germline, CDR1 is SGHNT, CDR2 YENEEA. The CDR3 is 12 residues long. The germline V and J ends were trimmed by 2 bases and 8 bases, with 8 bases remaining between them. The CDR3 nucleotides read TGTGCCAGCAGCTTATTGGAGGGTACGCAGTATTTT. Protein product: CASSLLEGTQYF. Full variable domain (rest looked up from reference TRBV11-3 and TRBJ2-3): EAGVVQSPRYKIIEKKQPVAFWCNPISGHNTLYWYLQNLGQGPELLIRYENEEAVDDSQLPKDRFSAERLKGVDSTLKIQPAELGDSAVYLCASSLLEGTQYFGPGTRLTVL.

The V gene is TRBV20-1, the J gene TRBJ2-1, with 10 bases that match TRBD2. This CDR3 comprises 15 residues. Trimming cost V 3 bases and J 8 bases; bases outside gene matches: 10. Germline V gene data show CDR1 as DFQATT and CDR2 as SNEGSKA (reference sequence). CDR3 sequence reads: CSASYLAGVSDEQFF. The CDR3 nucleotides read TGCAGTGCTAGTTATCTAGCGGGAGTTTCCGATGAGCAGTTCTTC.